The sequence of this T cell receptor beta chain was determined in a study of cytomegalovirus exposure and HLA in healthy donors. Findings and caveats of the study: Some TCR beta chains (about 180 of them) were listed as cytomegalovirus-associated. A few V segments could not be told apart, such as TRBV6-2 and TRBV6-3, and were left out. Per a later analysis, HLA-associated TCR beta chains showed more clonal expansion than other, equally common TCR beta chains.

With 60 Vbeta and 13 Jbeta primers, the PCR was carried out. Study processing details: Approximately 86 million unique TCR beta chains, roughly 12 million shared, were counted in a later analysis. TCRdb keeps only in-frame clones here, not all; method: immunoSEQ multiplex PCR. Clonal size and the V and J genes are those of that table, whereas D and trimming came from the DNA. The data show 110,000 to 150,000 clones, approximately 78% seen once. This clone was counted between two and nine times. Its antigen remains unknown. Trimming pared 6 bases from V and 8 bases from J, leaving 13 bases between. The CDR3 totals 13 residues. The germline gives CDR1 MDHEN, CDR2 SYDVKM.

This clonotype was obtained from a female donor in good health and CMV-seronegative. Sequencing input: PBMCs. This chain joins TRBV28 and TRBJ1-4; D is possibly TRBD1 (5 bases). The CDR3 DNA reads as TGTGCCAGCAGCCGGGGGACGGGGGAAAAACTGTTTTTT. Its translation is CASSRGTGEKLFF.